Reported below is one TCR beta chain. As yet, its antigen is unknown. This record comes from a study of T cell responses to AZD1222 COVID-19 vaccine. Study observations and caveats: Among the donors, most were white British and more were female, and clonal diversity was possibly underestimated. Only a handful of individuals given AZD1222 were seropositive at baseline.

CDR1 and CDR2 (germline): MNHEY, SMNVEV (reference sequence). J lost 0 bases, V lost 4 bases, and 8 bases had no gene match. The CDR3 spans 17 residues. Assay used: immunoSEQ multiplex PCR; TCRdb lists only in-frame clones, some missing. The sample lists 110,000 or so clones; approximately 88% were seen once. This sample comprised peripheral blood, obtained 28 days after the second AZD1222 dose. This receptor was taken from an adult who received the AZD1222 COVID-19 vaccine. This rearrangement joins TRBV27 to TRBJ2-1, with 8 positions matching TRBD2. CDR3 sequence (DNA): TGTGCCAGCAGTTCGATAGCGGGGACGAGCTCCTACAATGAGCAGTTCTTC. Protein: CASSSIAGTSSYNEQFF.